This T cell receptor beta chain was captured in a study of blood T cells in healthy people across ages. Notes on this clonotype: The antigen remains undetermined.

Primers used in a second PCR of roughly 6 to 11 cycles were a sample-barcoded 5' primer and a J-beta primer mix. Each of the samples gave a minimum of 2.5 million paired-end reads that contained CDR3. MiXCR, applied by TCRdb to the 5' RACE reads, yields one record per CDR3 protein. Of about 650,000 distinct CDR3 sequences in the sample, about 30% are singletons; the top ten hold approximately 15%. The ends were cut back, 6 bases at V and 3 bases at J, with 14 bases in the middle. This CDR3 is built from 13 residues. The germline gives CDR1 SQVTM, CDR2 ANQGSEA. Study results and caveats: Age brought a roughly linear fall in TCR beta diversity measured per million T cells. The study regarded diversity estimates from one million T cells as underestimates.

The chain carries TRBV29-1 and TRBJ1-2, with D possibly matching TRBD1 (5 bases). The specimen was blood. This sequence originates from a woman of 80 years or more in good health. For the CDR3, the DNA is TGCAGCGTGGGGGGGAGAGAAGACTATGGCTACACCTTC. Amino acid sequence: CSVGGREDYGYTF.